Shown below are 29 T cell receptor beta chains from a single sample sequenced in a study of patients and donors after allogeneic stem cell transplantation. Each CDR3 protein is one row after TCRdb ran MiXCR on the RT-PCR reads. This sample has approximately 250,000 distinct CDR3 sequences, with roughly an eighth found just once. The sample consisted of blood, either unsorted or a sorted T cell fraction (not recorded which). The receptors originated from a human donor who was either an allogeneic HSCT recipient or a stem cell or donor lymphocyte infusion donor (not recorded which). It is not recorded whose cells these are; they may come from a transplant donor.

The rearrangement links TRBV20-1 to TRBJ2-7; possibly TRBD2 for D (6 bases). Germline V gene lookup returns CDR1 DFQATT and CDR2 SNEGSKA (reference sequence). The V end lost 5 bases, the J end lost 2 bases, and 19 bases lay between the germline ends. CDR3 length: 15 residues. This CDR3 is CSASGEAGKPYEQYF. The CDR3 coding sequence is TGCAGTGCTTCGGGGGAGGCGGGAAAGCCCTACGAGCAGTACTTC.

This clonotype turned up a few times. The chain recombines TRBV20-1 with TRBJ2-1; TRBD1 matches 11 bases. Losses at the gene ends were 5 bases for V and 6 bases for J; bases not matched to a gene: 3. CDR3 length: 13 amino acids. Germline V gene data show CDR1 as DFQATT and CDR2 as SNEGSKA (reference sequence). Written as DNA, the CDR3 is TGCAGTGCTGGACAGGGGGCAGGCAATGAGCAGTTCTTC. Protein product: CSAGQGAGNEQFF.

The table lists this clonotype with many counts. The rearrangement joins TRBV11-2 to TRBJ2-3; 11 nucleotides match TRBD2. The CDR3 extends over 16 amino acids. From germline, CDR1 is SGHAT and CDR2 FQNNGV. The V gene end was trimmed by 5 bases and the J gene end by 5 bases; junction bases not matched to a gene: 9. This CDR3 is CASSVTSGTGGDTQYF. CDR3 bases: TGTGCCAGCAGCGTGACTAGCGGGACAGGTGGAGATACGCAGTATTTT.

There are many counts of this clonotype. The chain couples TRBV4-2 to TRBJ1-2; the D is unclear. V lost 0 bases, J lost 3 bases, and 14 bases lay in between. The CDR3 length is 16 residues. Germline loops: CDR1 LGHNA, CDR2 YNFKEQ. The CDR3 sequence is CASSQDEARTDYGYTF. The CDR3 DNA sequence: TGTGCCAGCAGCCAAGATGAAGCGAGGACGGACTATGGCTACACCTTC.

This sequence joins TRBV6-1 and TRBJ1-3; 7 positions match TRBD1. The V and J ends lost 8 bases and 0 bases, in that order; junction bases with no gene match: 1. CDR1 is MNHNS and CDR2 is SASEGT in the germline V gene. This CDR3 has 13 amino acids. The DNA of the CDR3 is TGTGCCAGCCGACAGGGCTCTGGAAACACCATATATTTT. Its translation: CASRQGSGNTIYF.

This sequence joins TRBV5-4 and TRBJ1-4, with TRBD1 identical over 7 bases. The CDR3 totals 13 residues. J gave up 6 bases and V 2 bases, and 1 base lay outside the gene matches. Germline V gene data show CDR1 as SGHNT and CDR2 as YYREEE (reference sequence). This CDR3 is CASSFGTDEKLFF. The CDR3 coding sequence is TGTGCCAGCAGCTTTGGGACAGATGAAAAACTGTTTTTT. The variable domain in full, completed from reference TRBV5-4 and TRBJ1-4, reads ETGVTQSPTHLIKTRGQQVTLRCSSQSGHNTVSWYQQALGQGPQFIFQYYREEENGRGNFPPRFSGLQFPNYSSELNVNALELDDSALYLCASSFGTDEKLFFGSGTQLSVL.

The chain recombines TRBV14 with TRBJ2-7; 8 bases match TRBD1. CDR1 SGHDN and CDR2 FVKESK come from the germline V gene. There are 14 residues in the CDR3. The V segment lost 1 base and the J segment 7 bases; nucleotides outside the gene matches: 6. The CDR3 sequence is CASSQVGTGREQYF. The CDR3 nucleotides read TGTGCCAGCAGCCAAGTCGGGACAGGTAGGGAGCAGTACTTC.

J is TRBJ2-1 and V is TRBV6-1; D remains unclear. The CDR3 spans 12 residues. V shed 2 bases and J shed 1 base, with 0 bases lying between them. Germline V gene lookup returns CDR1 MNHNS and CDR2 SASEGT. DNA for the CDR3: TGTGCCAGCAGTGAATCCTACAATGAGCAGTTCTTC. The encoded protein is CASSESYNEQFF.

V is TRBV15 and J is TRBJ2-5, with D perhaps TRBD2 (6 bases). V was pared by 5 bases and J by 5 bases, with 18 bases between. The CDR3 covers 15 residues. The germline V gene has CDR1 LNHNV and CDR2 YYDKDF (reference sequence). CDR3 in amino acids: CATSGRTRGIETQYF. CDR3 sequence (DNA): TGTGCCACCAGCGGGAGGACAAGGGGCATCGAGACCCAGTACTTC.

The V gene is TRBV5-4, the J gene TRBJ1-1; 7 positions agree with TRBD1. Germline loops: CDR1 SGHNT, CDR2 YYREEE (reference sequence). CDR3 length equals 15 residues. V lost 4 bases and J lost 2; bases outside the gene matches: 8. This chain's CDR3 is CASSPPGTVNTEAFF. The CDR3 DNA follows: TGTGCCAGCAGCCCCCCCGGGACAGTCAACACTGAAGCTTTCTTT.

This clonotype appeared a few times. The chain combines TRBV25-1 with TRBJ1-1, with 10 bases lining up with TRBD1. After removal of 4 bases from V and 4 bases from J, the junction contained 6 bases not matched to a gene. This CDR3 comprises 15 residues. Germline V gene lookup returns CDR1 MGHDK and CDR2 SYGVNS. CDR3 nucleotides: TGTGCCAGCAGTGCGACAGGGGGCTGGGGCACTGAAGCTTTCTTT. Protein product: CASSATGGWGTEAFF. Full variable domain (missing parts from reference TRBV25-1 and TRBJ1-1): EADIYQTPRYLVIGTGKKITLECSQTMGHDKMYWYQQDPGMELHLIHYSYGVNSTEKGDLSSESTVSRIRTEHFPLTLESARPSHTSQYLCASSATGGWGTEAFFGQGTRLTVV.

This chain joins TRBV20-1 and TRBJ1-2; TRBD1 is a possible D gene (6 bases). V was trimmed by 6 bases and J by 0 bases, leaving 14 bases between them. The CDR3 contains 14 residues. CDR1 and CDR2 (germline): DFQATT, SNEGSKA (reference sequence). CDR3 in amino acids: CSAPPTGTNYGYTF. CDR3 bases: TGCAGTGCGCCGCCGACAGGAACTAACTATGGCTACACCTTC.

The sample holds a few counts of this clonotype. The chain is built from TRBV3-1 and TRBJ2-4; 7 nucleotides agree with TRBD2. Germline values: CDR1 LGHDT, CDR2 YNNKEL (reference sequence). The CDR3 sequence is 15 residues long. Trimming at V came to 0 bases and at J to 6 bases, leaving 5 bases not matched to a gene. The CDR3 DNA sequence: TGTGCCAGCAGCCAAGACTCCGGCGGGGGAAACATTCAGTACTTC. Protein: CASSQDSGGGNIQYF.

The chain combines TRBV2 with TRBJ1-1, with 8 bases aligning to TRBD1. The CDR3 runs to 16 residues. V lost 3 bases to trimming and J lost 4 bases; unmatched junction nucleotides: 10. Germline V gives CDR1 SNHLY, CDR2 FYNNEI. The CDR3 is CASSDQGAVKSTEAFF. CDR3 DNA sequence: TGTGCCAGCAGTGATCAGGGGGCCGTTAAGAGCACTGAAGCTTTCTTT. Drawing the rest from reference TRBV2 and TRBJ1-1, the complete variable domain is EPEVTQTPSHQVTQMGQEVILRCVPISNHLYFYWYRQILGQKVEFLVSFYNNEISEKSEIFDDQFSVERPDGSNFTLKIRSTKLEDSAMYFCASSDQGAVKSTEAFFGQGTRLTVV.

This clonotype was seen ten or more times. The V and J genes are TRBV7-2 and TRBJ2-1; D might be TRBD1 (6 bases). V gave up 5 bases and J gave up 3 bases, with 17 bases separating them. Per germline, CDR1 SGHTA and CDR2 FQGNSA. This CDR3 has 16 residues. The CDR3 reads CASSVQTGSLYNEQFF. The CDR3 DNA is TGTGCCAGCAGCGTACAAACAGGGAGCCTCTACAATGAGCAGTTCTTC.

The chain couples TRBV7-9 to TRBJ2-1; D ambiguous. V shed 1 base and J shed 2 bases, with 12 bases lying between them. The CDR3 is made up of 16 amino acids. From germline, CDR1 is SEHNR and CDR2 FQNEAQ (reference sequence). As DNA, the CDR3 is TGTGCCAGCAGCTTAGGTCAAGGTGTCCCCTACAATGAGCAGTTCTTC. It yields the protein CASSLGQGVPYNEQFF. Based on the CDR3 plus reference TRBV7-9 and TRBJ2-1, the full variable domain is DTGVSQNPRHKITKRGQNVTFRCDPISEHNRLYWYRQTLGQGPEFLTYFQNEAQLEKSRLLSDRFSAERPKGSFSTLEIQRTEQGDSAMYLCASSLGQGVPYNEQFFGPGTRLTVL.

This clonotype occurred a few times. This chain connects TRBV4-1 to TRBJ1-2; D remains ambiguous. Germline values: CDR1 MGHRA, CDR2 YSYEKL. The CDR3 loop spans 13 amino acids. Trimming removed 1 base from V and 4 bases from J, with 7 bases in between. The CDR3 loop reads CASSQGVGYGYTF. The CDR3 DNA is TGCGCCAGCAGCCAAGGAGTTGGCTATGGCTACACCTTC.

This clonotype was detected ten times or more. This sequence joins TRBV11-1 and TRBJ2-5; the match to TRBD1 covers 7 bases. J lost 5 bases, V lost 5 bases, and 5 bases had no gene match. Germline CDR1 and CDR2: SGHAT and FQDESV (reference sequence). This CDR3 region has 13 residues. CDR3 nucleotide sequence: TGTGCCAGCAGCCAACCAGGGGGTGAGACCCAGTACTTC. It is translated as CASSQPGGETQYF.

A few counts support this clonotype. The chain couples TRBV29-1 to TRBJ2-7; a possible D gene is TRBD2 (6 bases). Germline assignment: CDR1 SQVTM and CDR2 ANQGSEA. V lost 8 bases and J 6 bases, leaving 20 bases between the germline ends. This CDR3 contains 13 residues. Here the CDR3 reads CSLGAGPITEQYF. In nucleotides, the CDR3 is TGCAGCCTAGGCGCGGGACCTATCACCGAGCAGTACTTC.

This clonotype was detected only a few times. V and J are TRBV10-3 and TRBJ1-3; no firm D call. V lost 5 bases, J lost 0 bases, and 8 bases lay in between. This CDR3 has 14 residues. Germline loops: CDR1 ENHRY, CDR2 SYGVKD. This CDR3 is CAISTERSGNTIYF. The CDR3 nucleotides are TGTGCCATCAGTACTGAGCGCTCTGGAAACACCATATATTTT.

The sample holds many counts of this clonotype. The chain combines TRBV27 with TRBJ2-4, with unresolved D. The germline gives CDR1 MNHEY, CDR2 SMNVEV (reference sequence). The V gene lost 5 bases and the J gene lost 0 bases, with 11 bases spanning the gap. The CDR3 extends over 15 amino acids. The CDR3, as DNA: TGTGCCAGCAGTCCCCAGGTCGTAGCCAAAAACATTCAGTACTTC. The encoded protein is CASSPQVVAKNIQYF.

In this sample, this clonotype turned up many times. The CDR3 DNA is TGTGCCAGCAGCTTGGAGCAGGAGAATAACAATGAGCAGTTCTTC. It specifies CASSLEQENNNEQFF. This rearrangement joins TRBV5-6 to TRBJ2-1; no reliable D call. In germline, CDR1 is SGHDT, CDR2 YYEEEE. This CDR3 contains 15 residues. V was shortened by 0 bases and J by 5 bases, with 12 bases between the two germline ends.

This clonotype was recorded at least ten times. The chain carries TRBV20-1 and TRBJ2-1; 10 nucleotides align to TRBD2. V shed 6 bases and J 5 bases; nucleotides not matched to a gene: 7. Looked up from germline, CDR1 is DFQATT and CDR2 is SNEGSKA (reference sequence). The CDR3 is 14 residues long. CDR3 DNA sequence: TGCAGTGCCCTAACTAGCGGGATCGACAATGAGCAGTTCTTC. Its protein is CSALTSGIDNEQFF.

The rearrangement joins TRBV11-1 to TRBJ2-4, with D maybe TRBD1 (6 bases). The CDR3 length is 15 residues. Per the germline V gene, CDR1 is SGHAT and CDR2 is FQDESV (reference sequence). V lost 4 bases, J lost 1 base, and 11 bases lay in between. The CDR3 reads CASSSTDRAKNIQYF. The CDR3 DNA reads as TGTGCCAGCAGCTCGACCGACAGGGCCAAAAACATTCAGTACTTC.

This clonotype was detected only a few times. The genes are TRBV14 and TRBJ2-7; D remains ambiguous. Germline lookup yields CDR1 SGHDN and CDR2 FVKESK. Deletions cut 0 bases from V and 6 bases from J, with 12 bases between. The CDR3 totals 14 residues. This CDR3 reads CASSQDTRFAEQYF. For the CDR3, the DNA is TGTGCCAGCAGCCAAGATACCCGGTTCGCCGAGCAGTACTTC. The full variable domain, rest sourced from reference TRBV14 and TRBJ2-7, is EAGVTQFPSHSVIEKGQTVTLRCDPISGHDNLYWYRRVMGKEIKFLLHFVKESKQDESGMPNNRFLAERTGGTYSTLKVQPAELEDSGVYFCASSQDTRFAEQYFGPGTRLTVT.

The table lists this clonotype with a few counts. The chain carries TRBV12-3 or TRBV12-4 and TRBJ2-1; 8 nucleotides agree with TRBD2. This CDR3 is built from 20 residues. The trim removed 7 bases at V and 0 bases at J, leaving 20 bases unmatched. The CDR3 DNA reads as TGTGCCAGCACCCAGGTCGGGTTTGCGGGAGGTCCGAGCTCCTACAATGAGCAGTTCTTC. Amino acids: CASTQVGFAGGPSSYNEQFF.

This clonotype has just a few counts. The chain joins TRBV20-1 to TRBJ2-1, with 11 bases aligning to TRBD2. Unmatched junction bases numbered 9, after V lost 6 bases and J lost 8 bases. This CDR3 contains 14 residues. Germline lookup yields CDR1 DFQATT and CDR2 SNEGSKA (reference sequence). In nucleotides, the CDR3 is TGCAGTGCGATAGCGGGAGGGAGACCAGATGAGCAGTTCTTC. Its translation: CSAIAGGRPDEQFF.

This clonotype was found a few times. The genes are TRBV15 and TRBJ1-1; a weak D match, TRBD1 (5 bases). The CDR3 is made up of 18 amino acids. Germline assignment: CDR1 LNHNV and CDR2 YYDKDF (reference sequence). Trimming took off 0 bases at V and 1 base at J, with 18 bases between the two ends. The CDR3 protein is CATSRDSAILRGNTEAFF. CDR3 sequence (DNA): TGTGCCACCAGCAGAGACTCGGCGATCCTAAGGGGGAACACTGAAGCTTTCTTT.

CDR3 DNA: TGTGCCAGCAGATTACAACCAACTAATGAAAAACTGTTTTTT. It is translated as CASRLQPTNEKLFF. This chain joins TRBV6-1 and TRBJ1-4, with D hard to call. CDR1 is MNHNS, CDR2 SASEGT, per germline. The CDR3 is 14 amino acids. Trimming took 6 bases from V and 0 from J, leaving 8 bases between them.